This is a list of T cell receptor beta chains from one sample in a study of tumor and adjacent non-tumor tissue in lung cancer. TCRdb reprocessed the multiplex PCR reads via MiXCR and lists one record per CDR3 protein. The sample shows about 78,000 distinct CDR3 sequences, 75% to 90% of them seen only once. The sequenced material came from lung tumor tissue. These receptors came from a woman between 50 and 59 years old with non-small cell lung cancer. Each CDR3 is given with its conserved first and last residue. Fields, in order: CDR3 protein, CDR3 DNA, clone size, D gene, CDR3 length, J gene, V gene. The D gene is left open where the match is weak. Clone size appears in some rows only: once, few, many, or a class for an expanded clone.

CDR3 protein: CASSQDQDPGQPQHF
CDR3 DNA: TGTGCCAGCAGCCAAGATCAGGATCCAGGTCAGCCCCAGCATTTT
clone size: many
D gene: NA
CDR3 length: 15
J gene: TRBJ1-5
V gene: TRBV4-2

CDR3 protein: CVSSLTYTEAFF
CDR3 DNA: TGTGTCAGCTCCTTGACCTACACTGAAGCTTTCTTT
clone size: NA
D gene: NA
CDR3 length: 12
J gene: TRBJ1-1
V gene: TRBV12-3/TRBV12-4

CDR3 protein: CASNPAGTDDCEQYF
CDR3 DNA: TGTGCCAGCAATCCCGCCGGGACAGATGACTGCGAGCAGTACTTC
clone size: NA
D gene: TRBD1
CDR3 length: 15
J gene: TRBJ2-7
V gene: TRBV4-2

CDR3 protein: CSAAPEGGRKPPLHF
CDR3 DNA: TGCAGTGCTGCCCCGGAAGGGGGGAGAAAACCACCCCTCCACTTT
clone size: NA
D gene: NA
CDR3 length: 15
J gene: TRBJ1-6
V gene: TRBV20-1

CDR3 protein: CVSRRDEHTGELFF
CDR3 DNA: TGTGTCAGCAGGCGGGACGAGCACACCGGGGAGCTGTTTTTT
clone size: NA
D gene: NA
CDR3 length: 14
J gene: TRBJ2-2
V gene: TRBV6-1

CDR3 protein: CASSRSAGQPRVGANLLTF
CDR3 DNA: TGCGCCAGCAGCCGTTCCGCGGGACAGCCAAGAGTCGGGGCCAACCTCCTGACTTTC
clone size: NA
D gene: NA
CDR3 length: 19
J gene: TRBJ2-6
V gene: TRBV5-1

CDR3 protein: CSAPGGVMNTEAFF
CDR3 DNA: TGCAGTGCTCCCGGCGGAGTAATGAACACTGAAGCTTTCTTT
clone size: NA
D gene: NA
CDR3 length: 14
J gene: TRBJ1-1
V gene: TRBV20-1

CDR3 protein: CASSELAGDVGAGEHFF
CDR3 DNA: TGTGCCAGCAGTGAACTAGCGGGAGATGTCGGGGCCGGGGAGCACTTTTTT
clone size: NA
D gene: TRBD2
CDR3 length: 17
J gene: TRBJ2-2
V gene: TRBV6-1

CDR3 protein: CGATKTSTKIQYF
CDR3 DNA: TGCGGTGCGACTAAAACGTCCACAAAGATTCAGTACTTC
clone size: NA
D gene: NA
CDR3 length: 13
J gene: TRBJ2-4
V gene: TRBV20-1

CDR3 protein: CASNPDREQPQHF
CDR3 DNA: TGTGCCAGCAACCCGGACAGAGAACAGCCCCAGCATTTT
clone size: NA
D gene: NA
CDR3 length: 13
J gene: TRBJ1-5
V gene: TRBV6-1

CDR3 protein: CSVEDPGAGKAFF
CDR3 DNA: TGCAGTGTTGAAGATCCGGGTGCAGGGAAAGCTTTCTTT
clone size: NA
D gene: NA
CDR3 length: 13
J gene: TRBJ1-1
V gene: TRBV29-1

CDR3 protein: CIARYQRQGFQPQHF
CDR3 DNA: TGCATTGCTAGATACCAGCGGCAGGGTTTTCAGCCCCAGCATTTT
clone size: NA
D gene: NA
CDR3 length: 15
J gene: TRBJ1-5
V gene: TRBV20-1

CDR3 protein: CSAAGLAGGPSTGELSF
CDR3 DNA: TGCAGTGCGGCTGGACTAGCGGGAGGGCCCAGCACCGGGGAGCTGTCTTTT
clone size: many
D gene: TRBD2
CDR3 length: 17
J gene: TRBJ2-2
V gene: TRBV20-1

CDR3 protein: CSARIGTGYETQYF
CDR3 DNA: TGCAGTGCCAGAATCGGGACAGGGTACGAGACCCAGTACTTC
clone size: NA
D gene: TRBD1
CDR3 length: 14
J gene: TRBJ2-5
V gene: TRBV20-1

CDR3 protein: CYVDLWADTQYF
CDR3 DNA: TGCTACGTTGACCTATGGGCAGATACGCAGTATTTT
clone size: NA
D gene: NA
CDR3 length: 12
J gene: TRBJ2-3
V gene: TRBV29-1

CDR3 protein: CASSQIYGRGEIQYF
CDR3 DNA: TGTGCCAGCAGCCAAATTTATGGGAGAGGAGAGATCCAGTACTTC
clone size: once
D gene: NA
CDR3 length: 15
J gene: TRBJ2-5
V gene: TRBV4-2

CDR3 protein: CASSLVRGPGELFF
CDR3 DNA: TGTGCCAGCAGCTTAGTGCGCGGCCCCGGAGAGTTGTTTTTT
clone size: NA
D gene: NA
CDR3 length: 14
J gene: TRBJ2-2
V gene: TRBV11-2

CDR3 protein: CNAPERGVIQETQYF
CDR3 DNA: TGCAATGCTCCCGAGCGGGGGGTGATTCAAGAGACCCAGTATTTC
clone size: NA
D gene: TRBD2
CDR3 length: 15
J gene: TRBJ2-5
V gene: TRBV20-1

CDR3 protein: CVSSPGTGINQLQHF
CDR3 DNA: TGTGTCAGCAGTCCCGGGACAGGGATCAATCAGCTCCAGCATTTT
clone size: few
D gene: TRBD1
CDR3 length: 15
J gene: TRBJ1-5
V gene: TRBV6-2/TRBV6-3

CDR3 protein: CANSPSGLAVIDEQFF
CDR3 DNA: TGTGCCAACAGTCCGTCGGGACTAGCGGTTATTGATGAGCAGTTCTTC
clone size: NA
D gene: TRBD2
CDR3 length: 16
J gene: TRBJ2-1
V gene: TRBV12-3/TRBV12-4

CDR3 protein: CSARDPTSSRSNGEQFF
CDR3 DNA: TGCAGTGCTAGAGACCCTACCTCAAGCAGAAGTAATGGTGAGCAGTTCTTC
clone size: NA
D gene: NA
CDR3 length: 17
J gene: TRBJ2-1
V gene: TRBV20-1

CDR3 protein: CASSLAGRDYEQYF
CDR3 DNA: TGTGCCAGCAGCTTGGCCGGGAGAGACTACGAACAGTACTTC
clone size: NA
D gene: NA
CDR3 length: 14
J gene: TRBJ2-7
V gene: TRBV5-4

CDR3 protein: CANRTGNVNEQFF
CDR3 DNA: TGTGCCAACAGGACAGGGAACGTCAATGAGCAGTTCTTC
clone size: NA
D gene: TRBD1
CDR3 length: 13
J gene: TRBJ2-1
V gene: TRBV6-6

CDR3 protein: CATSDQGLADGGNQYF
CDR3 DNA: TGTGCCACAAGTGACCAAGGACTAGCGGACGGGGGGAACCAGTACTTC
clone size: NA
D gene: TRBD2
CDR3 length: 16
J gene: TRBJ2-5
V gene: TRBV24-1

CDR3 protein: CSAGGTVTAYNEQFF
CDR3 DNA: TGTAGTGCTGGAGGGACCGTAACGGCCTACAATGAGCAGTTCTTC
clone size: NA
D gene: NA
CDR3 length: 15
J gene: TRBJ2-1
V gene: TRBV20-1

CDR3 protein: CASSQILNQPQYF
CDR3 DNA: TGCGCCAGTAGCCAAATCCTCAATCAGCCCCAGTATTTT
clone size: once
D gene: NA
CDR3 length: 13
J gene: TRBJ2-3
V gene: TRBV4-3

CDR3 protein: CSSSLIRTNYGYTF
CDR3 DNA: TGTTCCAGTAGCTTAATACGTACTAACTATGGCTACACCTTC
clone size: once
D gene: NA
CDR3 length: 14
J gene: TRBJ1-2
V gene: TRBV11-2

CDR3 protein: CARSQDRYRGNYGYTF
CDR3 DNA: TGTGCCAGGAGCCAAGATAGATACAGAGGGAACTATGGCTACACCTTC
clone size: NA
D gene: NA
CDR3 length: 16
J gene: TRBJ1-2
V gene: TRBV4-1